This entry lists 30 T cell receptor beta chains sequenced from one sample in a study of cytomegalovirus exposure and HLA in healthy donors. The PCR used 60 Vbeta and 13 Jbeta primers. Produced via immunoSEQ multiplex PCR; TCRdb's table is partial and in-frame only. The sample carries under 110,000 clones, roughly 79% recorded once. The sequencing input was PBMCs. The receptor set was obtained from a man between 35 and 55 years old in good health and CMV-seronegative.

This chain joins TRBV6-1 and TRBJ1-1, with unresolved D. Per germline, CDR1 MNHNS and CDR2 SASEGT. This CDR3 contains 13 residues. Trimming stripped 6 bases from V and 1 base from J, with 9 bases between. The CDR3 DNA is TGTGCCAGCAGGGTCACAGAGAACACTGAAGCTTTCTTT. This translates into CASRVTENTEAFF.

The V call is TRBV10-3, the J call TRBJ2-6; D might be TRBD2 (7 bases). The length of the CDR3 is 16 residues. CDR1 ENHRY and CDR2 SYGVKD come from the germline V gene. V lost 8 bases to trimming and J lost 2 bases, with 16 bases between them. The DNA of the CDR3 is TGTGCCATCGGGGTGACGCGGGGGCCTGGGGCCAACGTCCTGACTTTC. It translates to CAIGVTRGPGANVLTF.

This clone was found once. J is TRBJ2-5 and V is TRBV7-3; 9 bases line up with TRBD1. The CDR3 sequence is 17 residues long. Germline V lookup: CDR1 SGHTA, CDR2 FQGTGA. Trimming at V came to 1 base and at J to 5 bases, leaving 11 bases not matched to a gene. CDR3 sequence: CASSLNVGTGREETQYF. The CDR3 DNA sequence: TGTGCCAGCAGCTTAAATGTCGGGACAGGGAGGGAGGAGACCCAGTACTTC.

In this sample, this clone turned up a few times. The rearrangement links TRBV11-2 to TRBJ1-2; tentative D call: TRBD1 (6 bases). The CDR3 spans 11 residues. Germline CDR1 reads SGHAT; CDR2 reads FQNNGV. Trimming removed 8 bases from V and 4 bases from J, with 8 bases in between. Written as DNA, the CDR3 is TGTGCCAGCGGGGGGGCCTATGGCTACACCTTC. It translates to CASGGAYGYTF.

Regarding this clone: A junction end diverges from the germline sequence, so it may reflect a read error. The V and J genes are TRBV27 and TRBJ2-7, with D possibly being TRBD1 (6 bases). This CDR3 region has 13 residues. Germline lookup yields CDR1 MNHEY and CDR2 SMNVEV (reference sequence). The CDR3 nucleotides read TGTGCCAGCAGTTTAAGGGGACACTACGGGCAGTACTTC. This codes for CASSLRGHYGQYF.

The chain has TRBV18 and TRBJ2-3, with a weak D call TRBD2 (5 bases). CDR1 and CDR2 from the germline V gene are KGHSH and LQKENI. The V end was cut by 1 base, the J end by 11 bases, with 10 bases between. This CDR3 contains 12 residues. The DNA for the CDR3 is TGTGCCAGCTCACCACTCGCCGGAGGGCAGTATTTT. Amino acid sequence: CASSPLAGGQYF.

The chain couples TRBV7-2 to TRBJ1-5, with 8 bases fitting TRBD1. The CDR3 is 16 amino acids. V shed 5 bases, J shed 5 bases, and the junction held 11 bases outside the gene matches. CDR1 and CDR2 (germline): SGHTA, FQGNSA. In DNA form, the CDR3 reads TGTGCCAGCAGCCTCTCGACAGGGGCGGGGTATCAGCCCCAGCATTTT. Translated, it gives CASSLSTGAGYQPQHF.

This chain links TRBV5-1 with TRBJ1-4, with D perhaps TRBD1 (5 bases). Between the trimmed V and J ends, which lost 0 bases and 8 bases, there was a span of 14 bases. This CDR3 comprises 15 residues. Germline V gene sequence: CDR1 SGHRS, CDR2 YFSETQ. The CDR3 spells CASSLGSQGGEKLFF. The CDR3 DNA reads TGCGCCAGCAGCTTGGGAAGTCAGGGTGGCGAAAAACTGTTTTTT.

The V call is TRBV5-5, the J call TRBJ1-1, with 7 bases that match TRBD1. This CDR3 region has 12 residues. Germline V gene sequence: CDR1 SGHKS, CDR2 YYEKEE (reference sequence). With 4 bases clipped from V and 7 bases from J, the junction kept 4 bases outside the gene matches. CDR3 DNA: TGTGCCAGCAGCACGGACAGGCATGAAGCTTTCTTT. Protein: CASSTDRHEAFF. Full variable domain (missing parts from reference TRBV5-5 and TRBJ1-1): DAGVTQSPTHLIKTRGQQVTLRCSPISGHKSVSWYQQVLGQGPQFIFQYYEKEERGRGNFPDRFSARQFPNYSSELNVNALLLGDSALYLCASSTDRHEAFFGQGTRLTVV.

This clone was observed a handful of times. This chain joins TRBV28 and TRBJ1-1; D is undetermined. Deletions cut 3 bases from V and 1 base from J, with 3 bases between. The CDR3 has 12 amino acids. Germline V gene sequence: CDR1 MDHEN, CDR2 SYDVKM. This CDR3 is CASSFQNTEAFF. The CDR3 DNA follows: TGTGCCAGCAGTTTCCAGAACACTGAAGCTTTCTTT.

The J gene is TRBJ1-1, the V gene TRBV19; 8 bases agree with TRBD1. With V trimmed by 5 bases and J by 5 bases, 7 bases remained unmatched. The CDR3 runs to 14 residues. Germline CDR1 LNHDA, CDR2 SQIVND (reference sequence). The CDR3 DNA reads as TGTGCCAGTAGTGCCAGGGACAGGCGGACTGAAGCTTTCTTT. Protein sequence: CASSARDRRTEAFF.

The gene calls are TRBV10-2 and TRBJ2-2, with D maybe TRBD2 (5 bases). Trimming left V 5 bases short and J 4 bases short, with 8 bases between. Germline V gene sequence: CDR1 WSHSY, CDR2 SAAADI. This CDR3 spans 13 amino acids. The CDR3 DNA is TGCGCCAGCAGTATAGCGTTCACCGGGGAGCTGTTTTTT. As protein: CASSIAFTGELFF.

This clone was detected only once. The chain's CDR3 is CASREGLDYGYTF. CDR3 nucleotide sequence: TGTGCCAGCAGAGAGGGTCTAGACTATGGCTACACCTTC. The rearrangement joins TRBV27 to TRBJ1-2, with D hard to call. V lost 6 bases and J 3 bases, leaving 11 bases between the germline ends. CDR1 is MNHEY, CDR2 SMNVEV, per germline (reference sequence). This CDR3 has 13 amino acids.

The V and J genes are TRBV27 and TRBJ1-1; the match to TRBD1 covers 8 bases. Trimming at V came to 7 bases and at J to 1 base, leaving 5 bases not matched to a gene. The germline V gene has CDR1 MNHEY and CDR2 SMNVEV (reference sequence). The CDR3 loop spans 14 amino acids. The CDR3 reads CASTRGQGNTEAFF. In nucleotides, the CDR3 is TGTGCCAGCACGAGAGGACAGGGGAACACTGAAGCTTTCTTT.

The chain uses TRBV30 and TRBJ2-1; no reliable D call. V shed 2 bases and J shed 4 bases, with 15 bases lying between them. CDR3 length equals 15 residues. Germline assignment: CDR1 GTSNPN and CDR2 SVGIG (reference sequence). The CDR3 reads CAWSTLPTPYNEQFF. CDR3 in DNA: TGTGCCTGGAGTACCCTTCCAACACCTTACAATGAGCAGTTCTTC.

The J gene is TRBJ2-1, the V gene TRBV7-6, with TRBD2 identical over 7 bases. Germline assignment: CDR1 SGHVS and CDR2 FNYEAQ. The CDR3 sequence is 14 residues long. V dropped 5 bases and J dropped 3; count of bases not matched to a gene: 4. The CDR3 sequence: CASSPGEGYNEQFF. CDR3 sequence (DNA): TGTGCCAGCAGCCCCGGGGAGGGCTACAATGAGCAGTTCTTC.

The chain recombines TRBV29-1 with TRBJ2-7, with D uncertain. The CDR3 loop spans 12 amino acids. Germline values: CDR1 SQVTM, CDR2 ANQGSEA. Trimming shortened V by 2 bases and J by 1 base, and 6 bases separated the two germline ends. The CDR3 nucleotides are TGCAGCGTTGAAAATAATTCCTACGAGCAGTACTTC. Translated, it gives CSVENNSYEQYF.

This clone was observed a handful of times. This chain connects TRBV28 to TRBJ1-6; TRBD1 might be the D (6 bases). CDR3 size: 13 residues. The V end lost 5 bases, the J end lost 7 bases, and 9 bases lay between the germline ends. Germline loops: CDR1 MDHEN, CDR2 SYDVKM. In DNA form, the CDR3 reads TGTGCCAGCAGTGTCACAGGGAATTCACCCCTCCACTTT. As protein: CASSVTGNSPLHF.

The chain has TRBV30 and TRBJ1-5; possibly TRBD1 for D (6 bases). The germline V gene encodes CDR1 GTSNPN and CDR2 SVGIG (reference sequence). Trimming pared 4 bases from V and 3 bases from J, leaving 10 bases between. This CDR3 is built from 13 residues. CDR3 coding DNA: TGTGCCTGGAACAGGGTTTTCAATCAGCCCCAGCATTTT. Translating it yields CAWNRVFNQPQHF.

The chain couples TRBV9 to TRBJ1-2, with TRBD1 matching over 9 bases. This CDR3 region has 16 residues. The V and J ends lost 3 bases and 7 bases, in that order; junction bases with no gene match: 13. Germline assignment: CDR1 SGDLS and CDR2 YYNGEE. This CDR3 is CASSATFPRQGVGYTF. The CDR3 DNA is TGTGCCAGCAGCGCGACCTTCCCAAGACAGGGGGTTGGCTACACCTTC.

This clone was seen a few times. V is TRBV7-7 and J is TRBJ1-4; D remains unclear. The CDR3 contains 13 residues. Germline-derived CDR1 and CDR2 are SSHAT and FNYEAQ (reference sequence). V was shortened by 4 bases and J by 6 bases, with 9 bases between the two germline ends. CDR3 nucleotides: TGTGCCAGCAGCTCACGGGAGTATGAAAAACTGTTTTTT. It specifies CASSSREYEKLFF.

The sample holds one count of this clone. The chain joins TRBV6-6 to TRBJ1-1, with D maybe TRBD1 (6 bases). The CDR3 is 15 amino acids. V lost 5 bases and J 4 bases, leaving 17 bases between the germline ends. Germline CDR1 and CDR2: MNHNY and SVGAGI (reference sequence). CDR3 sequence (DNA): TGTGCCAGCAGTCAGACGTGGCAGGGGATCACTGAAGCTTTCTTT. Amino acids: CASSQTWQGITEAFF.

V and J are TRBV6-6 and TRBJ1-6; 9 nucleotides match TRBD1. The J segment lost 10 bases and the V segment lost 0 bases, leaving 4 bases of the junction unmatched. CDR3 length: 15 amino acids. CDR1 MNHNY and CDR2 SVGAGI come from the germline V gene (reference sequence). CDR3 DNA sequence: TGTGCCAGCAGTTACTCGGGGACAGGGCAATCACCCCTCCACTTT. Translation gives CASSYSGTGQSPLHF.

The V and J genes are TRBV6-1 and TRBJ2-7, with 7 bases matching TRBD1. V gave up 10 bases and J gave up 7 bases; unmatched junction bases: 13. The CDR3 is made up of 13 amino acids. The germline CDR1 and CDR2 sequences are MNHNS and SASEGT. The CDR3 DNA is TGTGCCAACTCGGGGCAGGGGGATCGGGAGCAGTACTTC. Its protein product is CANSGQGDREQYF.

The rearrangement joins TRBV7-6 to TRBJ2-5; TRBD2 matches at 12 bases. From germline, CDR1 is SGHVS and CDR2 FNYEAQ. The J segment lost 1 base and the V segment lost 0 bases, leaving 3 bases of the junction unmatched. CDR3 length: 17 amino acids. Written as DNA, the CDR3 is TGTGCCAGCAGCTTAGCTCCTAGCGGGGGGGCCCAAGAGACCCAGTACTTC. It codes for CASSLAPSGGAQETQYF. Full variable domain (rest looked up from reference TRBV7-6 and TRBJ2-5): GAGVSQSPRYKVTKRGQDVALRCDPISGHVSLYWYRQALGQGPEFLTYFNYEAQQDKSGLPNDRFSAERPEGSISTLTIQRTEQRDSAMYRCASSLAPSGGAQETQYFGPGTRLLVL.

The V gene is TRBV28, the J gene TRBJ2-2; 7 bases fit TRBD1. V shed 3 bases and J 3 bases; nucleotides not matched to a gene: 4. From germline, CDR1 is MDHEN and CDR2 SYDVKM. This CDR3 region has 15 residues. The CDR3 is CASSFGRGYTGELFF. The CDR3 DNA reads as TGTGCCAGCAGTTTTGGCAGGGGGTACACCGGGGAGCTGTTTTTT. The entire variable domain, with the rest obtained from reference TRBV28 and TRBJ2-2, is as follows: DVKVTQSSRYLVKRTGEKVFLECVQDMDHENMFWYRQDPGLGLRLIYFSYDVKMKEKGDIPEGYSVSREKKERFSLILESASTNQTSMYLCASSFGRGYTGELFFGEGSRLTVL.

Points on this clone: Sequence at one end of the junction differs from germline and may be a read error. Other DNA sequences in this specimen translate into the identical CDR3. The chain is built from TRBV19 and TRBJ1-2; a possible D gene is TRBD1 (5 bases). Germline assignment: CDR1 LNHDA and CDR2 SQIVND (reference sequence). The CDR3 covers 16 residues. The CDR3: CASSREPGTNNYGYTF. DNA for the CDR3: TGTGCTAGTAGTCGAGAGCCAGGGACTAATAACTATGGCTACACCTTC.

This rearrangement joins TRBV27 to TRBJ2-2; TRBD2 is a possible D gene (5 bases). CDR1 MNHEY and CDR2 SMNVEV come from the germline V gene (reference sequence). The ends were cut back, 6 bases at V and 5 bases at J, with 13 bases in the middle. CDR3 length: 14 residues. The CDR3 nucleotides read TGTGCCAGCAGGATGGAAGGAGGTACCGGGGAGCTGTTTTTT. Its translation: CASRMEGGTGELFF.

The V call is TRBV5-8, the J call TRBJ1-2; D may be TRBD1 (5 bases). The CDR3 contains 14 residues. CDR1 and CDR2 (germline): SGHTS, YDEGEE. V lost 2 bases, J lost 8 bases, and 16 bases lay in between. The CDR3 nucleotides are TGTGCCAGCAGCTTCGGGCTACGGGGGAACGGCTACACCTTC. Amino acid sequence: CASSFGLRGNGYTF.

The chain has TRBV7-2 and TRBJ1-6; 8 nucleotides align to TRBD1. V shed 4 bases and J 4 bases; nucleotides not matched to a gene: 9. This CDR3 comprises 17 residues. CDR1 and CDR2 (germline): SGHTA, FQGNSA. The CDR3 bases are TGTGCCAGCAGCTACCAGACAGGGGTGGGATATAATTCACCCCTCCACTTT. This translates into CASSYQTGVGYNSPLHF.